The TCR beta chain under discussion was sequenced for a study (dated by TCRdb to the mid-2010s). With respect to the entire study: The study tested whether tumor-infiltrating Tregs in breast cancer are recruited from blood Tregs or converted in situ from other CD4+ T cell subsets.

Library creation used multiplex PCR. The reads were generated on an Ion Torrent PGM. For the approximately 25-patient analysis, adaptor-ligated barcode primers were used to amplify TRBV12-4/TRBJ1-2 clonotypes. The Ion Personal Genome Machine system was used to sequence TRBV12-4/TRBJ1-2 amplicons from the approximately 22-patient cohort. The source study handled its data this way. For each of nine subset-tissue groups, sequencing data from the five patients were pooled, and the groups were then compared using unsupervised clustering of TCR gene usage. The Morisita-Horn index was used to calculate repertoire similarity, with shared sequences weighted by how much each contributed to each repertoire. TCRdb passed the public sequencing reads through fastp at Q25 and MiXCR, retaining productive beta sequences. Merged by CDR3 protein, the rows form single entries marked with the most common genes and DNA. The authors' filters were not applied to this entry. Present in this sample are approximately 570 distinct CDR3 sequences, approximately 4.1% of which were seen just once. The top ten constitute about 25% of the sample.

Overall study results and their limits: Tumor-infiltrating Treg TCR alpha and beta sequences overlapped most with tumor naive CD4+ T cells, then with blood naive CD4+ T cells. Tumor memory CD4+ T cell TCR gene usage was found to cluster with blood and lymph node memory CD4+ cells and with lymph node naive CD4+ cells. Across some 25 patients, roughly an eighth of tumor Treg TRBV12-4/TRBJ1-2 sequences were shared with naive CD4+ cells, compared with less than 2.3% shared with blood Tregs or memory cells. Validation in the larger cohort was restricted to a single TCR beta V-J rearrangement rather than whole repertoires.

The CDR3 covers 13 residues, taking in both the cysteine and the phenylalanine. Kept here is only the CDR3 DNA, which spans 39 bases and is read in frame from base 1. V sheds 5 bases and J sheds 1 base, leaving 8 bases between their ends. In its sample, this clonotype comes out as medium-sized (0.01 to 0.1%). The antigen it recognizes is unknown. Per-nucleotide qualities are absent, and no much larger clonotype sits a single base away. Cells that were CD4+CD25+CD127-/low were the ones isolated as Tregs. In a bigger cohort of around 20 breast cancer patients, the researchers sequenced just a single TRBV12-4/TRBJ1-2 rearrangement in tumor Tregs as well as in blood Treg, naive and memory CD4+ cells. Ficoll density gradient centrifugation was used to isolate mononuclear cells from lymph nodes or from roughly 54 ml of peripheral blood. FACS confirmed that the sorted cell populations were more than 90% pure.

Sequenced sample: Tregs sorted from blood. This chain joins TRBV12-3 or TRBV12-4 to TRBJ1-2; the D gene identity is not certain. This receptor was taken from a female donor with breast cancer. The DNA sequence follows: TGTGCCAGCAGTCGACGGGATAACTATGGCTACACCTTC. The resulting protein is CASSRRDNYGYTF.